The rows below give T cell receptor beta chains drawn from one sample of a study of cytomegalovirus exposure and HLA in healthy donors. Libraries were prepared by immunoSEQ multiplex PCR; TCRdb keeps only in-frame clonotypes and omits some of them. This repertoire shows hundreds of thousands of clones, approximately 80% found once; its top ten account for 1.3% to 1.5%. Sequencing was done on a sample of PBMCs. These receptors were collected from a girl aged 5 to 17 in good health and CMV-seronegative. The CDR3 runs from the conserved cysteine through the conserved F or W. Each record gives: D gene, clone size, J gene, V gene, CDR3 protein, CDR3 DNA. D genes are given only for firm matches. Expanded clones get a size class; other rows say once, few or many, or leave the size out.

D: TRBD1
size: .
J: TRBJ1-2
V: TRBV18
CDR3: CASSANRGQSYGYTF
DNA: TGTGCCAGCTCAGCAAATAGGGGACAGTCCTATGGCTACACCTTC

D: TRBD2
size: .
J: TRBJ2-1
V: TRBV29-1
CDR3: CSVEGRESYNEQFF
DNA: TGCAGCGTTGAAGGGCGGGAGAGCTACAATGAGCAGTTCTTC

D: TRBD1
size: .
J: TRBJ2-1
V: TRBV25-1
CDR3: CASSEGGTGGDNEQFF
DNA: TGTGCCAGCAGTGAGGGCGGGACAGGGGGGGACAATGAGCAGTTCTTC

D: TRBD2
size: .
J: TRBJ2-1
V: TRBV7-2
CDR3: CASSHPSGGIDSSYNEQFF
DNA: TGTGCCAGCAGCCACCCCAGCGGGGGGATCGATAGCTCCTACAATGAGCAGTTCTTC

D: TRBD1
size: .
J: TRBJ1-1
V: TRBV10-1
CDR3: CASSFETGEAFF
DNA: TGCGCCAGCAGCTTCGAGACAGGGGAAGCTTTCTTT

D: TRBD1
size: .
J: TRBJ1-1
V: TRBV7-9
CDR3: CASTPQGGADTEAFF
DNA: TGTGCCAGCACCCCACAGGGGGGCGCTGACACTGAAGCTTTCTTT

D: TRBD1
size: .
J: TRBJ1-5
V: TRBV30
CDR3: CAWSRSGTGNQPQHF
DNA: TGTGCCTGGAGTAGATCCGGGACAGGTAATCAGCCCCAGCATTTT

D: TRBD1
size: .
J: TRBJ2-2
V: TRBV2
CDR3: CASRTTGASSGELFF
DNA: TGTGCCAGCAGAACTACAGGGGCGAGTTCCGGGGAGCTGTTTTTT

D: TRBD2
size: .
J: TRBJ2-7
V: TRBV2
CDR3: CASSTRGREAYEQYF
DNA: TGTGCCAGCAGCACCCGGGGGCGGGAGGCCTACGAGCAGTACTTC

D: TRBD2
size: .
J: TRBJ2-7
V: TRBV27
CDR3: CASKLKAGGGYEQYF
DNA: TGTGCCAGCAAATTAAAAGCGGGAGGAGGCTACGAGCAGTACTTC

D: .
size: .
J: TRBJ2-7
V: TRBV20-1
CDR3: CSARISGGQYF
DNA: TGCAGTGCTAGAATAAGCGGCGGGCAGTACTTC

D: TRBD2
size: .
J: TRBJ2-5
V: TRBV6-5
CDR3: CASSPGGIQETQYF
DNA: TGTGCCAGCAGCCCGGGGGGGATACAAGAGACCCAGTACTTC

D: TRBD2
size: once
J: TRBJ2-1
V: TRBV19
CDR3: CATSPLAGVLFF
DNA: TGTGCCACTAGTCCCCTAGCGGGAGTTTTGTTCTTC

D: .
size: .
J: TRBJ1-4
V: TRBV5-1
CDR3: CASSLRNRPNEKLFF
DNA: TGCGCCAGCAGCTTGAGGAACAGACCTAATGAAAAACTGTTTTTT

D: TRBD1
size: .
J: TRBJ2-7
V: TRBV2
CDR3: CANRDRGPYEQYF
DNA: TGTGCCAACCGGGACAGGGGGCCCTACGAGCAGTACTTC

D: .
size: .
J: TRBJ2-7
V: TRBV4-1
CDR3: CASSQDQGNYEQYF
DNA: TGCGCCAGCAGCCAAGATCAGGGGAATTACGAGCAGTACTTC

D: .
size: .
J: TRBJ1-1
V: TRBV29-1
CDR3: CSGYGGSMNTEAFF
DNA: TGCAGCGGTTACGGGGGATCGATGAACACTGAAGCTTTCTTT

D: TRBD1
size: .
J: TRBJ2-3
V: TRBV25-1
CDR3: CASQTGNGNTQYF
DNA: TGTGCCAGCCAGACAGGGAATGGAAATACGCAGTATTTT

D: .
size: .
J: TRBJ1-2
V: TRBV18
CDR3: CASSPVPDKVYGYTF
DNA: TGTGCCAGCTCACCGGTCCCCGACAAGGTCTATGGCTACACCTTC

D: .
size: .
J: TRBJ1-6
V: TRBV19
CDR3: CASSPYRRGNSPLHF
DNA: TGTGCCAGTAGCCCCTACCGGAGGGGAAATTCACCCCTCCACTTT

D: .
size: .
J: TRBJ1-1
V: TRBV5-1
CDR3: CASSPGWGNTEAFF
DNA: TGCGCCAGCAGCCCAGGGTGGGGGAACACTGAAGCTTTCTTT

D: .
size: .
J: TRBJ1-1
V: TRBV7-9
CDR3: CASSSTGMVNTEAFF
DNA: TGTGCCAGCAGTTCTACAGGGATGGTGAACACTGAAGCTTTCTTT

D: .
size: .
J: TRBJ1-4
V: TRBV7-9
CDR3: CASRLDRGSTNEKLFF
DNA: TGTGCCAGCCGATTAGATCGCGGATCAACTAATGAAAAACTGTTTTTT

D: .
size: .
J: TRBJ2-7
V: TRBV7-8
CDR3: CASSLNDRGWGSEQYF
DNA: TGTGCCAGCAGCTTAAATGATAGGGGCTGGGGCTCCGAGCAGTACTTC

D: .
size: .
J: TRBJ2-7
V: TRBV28
CDR3: CASLDRKARISYEQYF
DNA: TGTGCCAGCCTTGACAGAAAGGCTAGAATCTCCTACGAGCAGTACTTC

D: .
size: .
J: TRBJ2-3
V: TRBV7-9
CDR3: CASSSGTDTQYF
DNA: TGTGCCAGCAGCTCGGGGACAGATACGCAGTATTTT

D: TRBD1
size: .
J: TRBJ2-1
V: TRBV19
CDR3: CASSLGTGGREQFF
DNA: TGTGCCAGTAGTCTGGGGACAGGGGGACGGGAGCAGTTCTTC

D: TRBD2
size: .
J: TRBJ2-1
V: TRBV5-1
CDR3: CASSLAYGGGTYNEQFF
DNA: TGCGCCAGCAGCTTGGCCTACGGGGGGGGAACCTACAATGAGCAGTTCTTC

D: .
size: .
J: TRBJ1-5
V: TRBV6-1
CDR3: CASRAAEEGNQPQHF
DNA: TGTGCCAGCAGGGCTGCAGAGGAGGGCAATCAGCCCCAGCATTTT

D: TRBD2
size: .
J: TRBJ2-1
V: TRBV6-5
CDR3: CASSYWEGSSYNEQFF
DNA: TGTGCCAGCAGTTACTGGGAGGGGAGCTCCTACAATGAGCAGTTCTTC

D: TRBD2
size: .
J: TRBJ2-3
V: TRBV29-1
CDR3: CSVGGSGEGTDTQYF
DNA: TGCAGCGTTGGAGGTAGCGGGGAGGGCACAGATACGCAGTATTTT

D: TRBD1
size: .
J: TRBJ2-7
V: TRBV29-1
CDR3: CSVGPVFGTGNSYEQYF
DNA: TGCAGCGTTGGTCCGGTATTCGGGACAGGCAATTCCTACGAGCAGTACTTC

D: TRBD2
size: few
J: TRBJ2-5
V: TRBV4-1
CDR3: CASSQASAGKETQYF
DNA: TGCGCCAGCAGCCAAGCGTCAGCGGGGAAAGAGACCCAGTACTTC